This TCR beta chain comes out of a study of molecular identifiers for immune sequencing clone quantification. Across the whole study: With replicates, the RNA of 20,000 or 100,000 naive CD8 cells was split five ways and four were sequenced.

This clonotype was seen ten or more times. Its specificity is unknown. Trimming cost V 5 bases and J 7 bases; bases outside gene matches: 15. Germline lookup yields CDR1 LNHNV and CDR2 YYDKDF (reference sequence). CDR3 length: 17 residues. Regarding the study as a whole: Clonotypes topping 20 RNA copies carried over 99% of effector molecules but under 1% of naive ones.

The bulk TCR libraries were made with methods described before and with listed TCR primers. Each CDR3 protein gets one entry after TCRdb re-called the PCR reads with MiXCR. The data show about 320,000 distinct CDR3 sequences, over 20% seen once. CD8+CD4-CCR7+CD45RA+ cells were sorted as naive CD8 T cells. This clonotype was obtained from a human donor in good health. Some libraries in this study had Jurkat cell RNA spiked in. Sequencing was done on a sample of naive CD8+ T cells from blood, with Jurkat cell RNA spiked in. Sample subset: FACS-sorted CD8+CD4-CCR7+CD45RA+ naive T cells. The rearrangement links TRBV15 to TRBJ2-1, with 9 nucleotides matching TRBD2. The CDR3 DNA is TGTGCCACCAGCTTACCCGCTGCGGGGGGGCCGGGGAATGAGCAGTTCTTC. Amino acids: CATSLPAAGGPGNEQFF.